This T cell receptor beta chain was recovered during a study of OX40 agonist ivuxolimab in advanced cancers. The overall study: Patients undergoing dose escalation presented with hepatocellular carcinoma, melanoma, renal cell or head and neck cancer.

Study findings and constraints: Several nonresponders also turned out to have low normalized T-cell clonal expansion. The study found that CD8+ T cells averaged more expanded clones than CD4+. Among the least clonally expanded were partial responders at 0.1-3.0 mg/kg.

Germline V lookup: CDR1 LGHNA, CDR2 YSLEER. The V and J ends lost 0 bases and 6 bases respectively, with 17 bases between them. CDR3 length: 16 amino acids. TCRdb's table, derived via immunoSEQ multiplex PCR, lists solely in-frame clones and lacks some. The data show over 15,000 clones, with about 75% seen just once and approximately 13% held by the top ten. The sample holds one count of this clone. Antigen: not known. The sample was CD4+ or CD8+ T cells sorted from blood, taken in a trial of the OX40 agonist ivuxolimab. V usage is TRBV4-3 and J usage is TRBJ1-2; D remains ambiguous. This sequence was found in an adult with an advanced solid tumor such as melanoma, head and neck, liver or kidney cancer. The CDR3 DNA reads as TGCGCCAGCAGCCAAGATAATCCCCCTTTTTCGGATGGCTACACCTTC. Residues: CASSQDNPPFSDGYTF.